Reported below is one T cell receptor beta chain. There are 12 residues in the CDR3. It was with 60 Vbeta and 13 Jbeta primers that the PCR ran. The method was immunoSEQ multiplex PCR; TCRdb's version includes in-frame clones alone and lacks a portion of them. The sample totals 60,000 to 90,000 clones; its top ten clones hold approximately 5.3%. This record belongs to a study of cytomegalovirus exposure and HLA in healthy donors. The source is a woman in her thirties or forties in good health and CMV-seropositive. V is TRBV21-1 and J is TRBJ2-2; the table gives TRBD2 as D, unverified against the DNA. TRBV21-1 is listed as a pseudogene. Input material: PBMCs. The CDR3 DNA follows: TGTGCCAGCAGCTCCCTAACCGGGGAGCTGTTTTTT. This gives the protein CASSSLTGELFF.